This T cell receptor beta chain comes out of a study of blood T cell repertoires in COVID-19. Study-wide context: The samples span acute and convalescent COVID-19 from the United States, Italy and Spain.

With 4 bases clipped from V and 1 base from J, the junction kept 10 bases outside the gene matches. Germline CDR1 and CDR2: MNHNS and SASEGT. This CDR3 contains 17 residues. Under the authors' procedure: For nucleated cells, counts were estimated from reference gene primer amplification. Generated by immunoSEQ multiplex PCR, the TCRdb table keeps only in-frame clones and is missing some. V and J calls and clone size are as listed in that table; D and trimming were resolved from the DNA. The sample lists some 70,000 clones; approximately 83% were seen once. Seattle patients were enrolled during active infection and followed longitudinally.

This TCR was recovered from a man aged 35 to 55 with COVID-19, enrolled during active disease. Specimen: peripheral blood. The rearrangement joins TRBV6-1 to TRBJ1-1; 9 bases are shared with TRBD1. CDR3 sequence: CASSGTHRGRGNTEAFF. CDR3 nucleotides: TGTGCCAGCAGTGGAACGCACAGGGGGCGGGGGAACACTGAAGCTTTCTTT.